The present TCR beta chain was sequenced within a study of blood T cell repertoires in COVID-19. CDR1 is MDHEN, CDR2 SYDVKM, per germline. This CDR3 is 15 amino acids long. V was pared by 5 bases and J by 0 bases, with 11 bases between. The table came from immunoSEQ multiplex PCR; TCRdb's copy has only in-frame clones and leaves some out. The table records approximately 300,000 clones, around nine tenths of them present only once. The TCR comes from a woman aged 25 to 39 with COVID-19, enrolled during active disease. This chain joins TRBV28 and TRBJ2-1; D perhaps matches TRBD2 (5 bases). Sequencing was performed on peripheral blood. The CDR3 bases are TGTGCCAGCAGTCTAGGACTGGGCTCCTACAATGAGCAGTTCTTC. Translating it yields CASSLGLGSYNEQFF.